The T cell receptor (beta chain) under discussion was sequenced for a study of CD8 T cells in Susac syndrome. A quantity of about 0.5 to 1 ug RNA underwent reverse transcription using random hexamers. TCRdb ran MiXCR on the immunoSEQ multiplex PCR reads and lists one entry per CDR3 protein. The profile covers about 110,000 distinct CDR3 sequences, with about 95% appearing a single time and approximately 0.093% taken by the ten largest. Germline trimming cut 4 bases from V and 1 base from J; bases unmatched to any gene: 10. CDR1 and CDR2 from the germline V gene are KGHSH and LQKENI. The CDR3 sequence is 18 residues long.

This clonotype was sampled from a human donor in good health. The V and J genes are TRBV18 and TRBJ2-5; TRBD2 aligns across 12 bases. Input material: CD4+ T cells from PBMCs. CDR3 sequence: CASSRTLPGLAGQETQYF. In DNA form, the CDR3 reads TGTGCCAGCTCACGCACTCTACCGGGACTAGCGGGCCAAGAGACCCAGTACTTC.